The clone carrying this TCR beta chain was counted only a few times. Its antigen remains unknown. The germline V gene has CDR1 GTSNPN and CDR2 SVGIG (reference sequence). The V segment lost 8 bases and the J segment 4 bases; nucleotides outside the gene matches: 5. CDR3 length equals 12 residues. RNA extraction was followed by reverse transcription into cDNA, which acted as the sequencing template. Some clones are missing from TCRdb's copy, which holds only in-frame ones; the method was immunoSEQ multiplex PCR. There are 150,000 to 200,000 clones in the sample; 55% occur only once, and around 4.8% lies in the top ten. This entry belongs to a study of CD8+ T cells in alopecia areata. The study, taken as a whole, reports: Relative to normal scalp, lesional scalp, especially alopecia totalis/universalis, showed higher clonality.

V usage is TRBV30 and J usage is TRBJ1-2, with TRBD1 matching 9 bases. The sequenced sample consisted of CD4+ T cells sorted from blood. This receptor was taken from a human donor in good health. The CDR3 region is CAGQGRSYGYTF. The CDR3 region has the DNA TGTGCCGGACAGGGGAGGAGCTATGGCTACACCTTC.